This T cell receptor beta chain was sequenced in a study of T cell responses to AZD1222 COVID-19 vaccine. Study-wide points: Targeting of unmutated variant regions was reportedly seen in nearly half of spike-specific TCRs. Most donors were white British, females outnumbered males, and clonal diversity was possibly underestimated.

With respect to this clone: Antigen specificity is unknown.

This table comes from immunoSEQ multiplex PCR, and its TCRdb copy is limited to in-frame clones, with some not included. The table lists around 140,000 clones, roughly 92% of them singletons. This receptor was identified in an adult in good health. This specimen was peripheral blood, taken on day 0 of AZD1222 vaccination.

CDR3 in amino acids: CASRRVRRDEQYF. CDR3 bases: TGTGCCAGCAGAAGGGTCCGAAGGGACGAGCAGTACTTC. The chain combines TRBV28 with TRBJ2-7, with D unclear. From germline, CDR1 is MDHEN and CDR2 SYDVKM. Trimming removed 6 bases from V and 5 bases from J, with 14 bases in between. The CDR3 contains 13 residues. The full variable domain, with the rest looked up from reference TRBV28 and TRBJ2-7, is DVKVTQSSRYLVKRTGEKVFLECVQDMDHENMFWYRQDPGLGLRLIYFSYDVKMKEKGDIPEGYSVSREKKERFSLILESASTNQTSMYLCASRRVRRDEQYFGPGTRLTVT.